This T cell receptor beta chain was sequenced during a study of cytomegalovirus exposure and HLA in healthy donors. Unmatched junction bases numbered 5, after V lost 4 bases and J lost 5 bases. This CDR3 spans 14 amino acids. CDR1 is KGHSH, CDR2 LQKENI, per germline. Vbeta (60) and Jbeta (13) primers were used in the PCR. Authors' processing steps: Later, 80 million or so unique TCR beta chains were counted in an analysis, and some 11 million of them were shared. Sequencing used immunoSEQ multiplex PCR; TCRdb keeps in-frame clones, though not all of them. Clone size and the V and J calls come from that table; the DNA yielded D and trimming. The repertoire includes fewer than 200,000 clones, around 80% of them detected once, and roughly 4.8% sits in the top ten.

Sequencing was done on a sample of PBMCs. The clonotype was recovered from a woman between 45 and 60 years old in good health and CMV-seropositive. The J gene is TRBJ2-7, the V gene TRBV18, with 10 bases lining up with TRBD2. This chain's CDR3 is CASSLGLAGDEQYF. The CDR3, as DNA: TGTGCCAGCTCACTTGGGCTAGCGGGAGACGAGCAGTACTTC.